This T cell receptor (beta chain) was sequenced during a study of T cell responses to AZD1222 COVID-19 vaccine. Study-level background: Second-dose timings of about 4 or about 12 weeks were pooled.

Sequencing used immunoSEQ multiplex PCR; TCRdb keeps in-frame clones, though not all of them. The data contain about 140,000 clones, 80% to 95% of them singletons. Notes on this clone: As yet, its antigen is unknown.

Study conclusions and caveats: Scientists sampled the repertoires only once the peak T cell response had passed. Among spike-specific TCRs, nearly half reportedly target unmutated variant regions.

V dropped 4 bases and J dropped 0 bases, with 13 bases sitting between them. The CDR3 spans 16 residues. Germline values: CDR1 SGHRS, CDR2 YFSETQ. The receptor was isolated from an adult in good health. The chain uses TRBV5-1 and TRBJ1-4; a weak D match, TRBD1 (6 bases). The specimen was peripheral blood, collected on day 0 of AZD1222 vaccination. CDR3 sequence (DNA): TGCGCCAGCAGCCAGGGGACGTATGCAACTAATGAAAAACTGTTTTTT. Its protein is CASSQGTYATNEKLFF.